Described below is a single TCR beta chain sequence and its context. This clone was seen more than once but under ten times. The antigen this receptor binds is unknown. Base qualities are missing; no much larger clone stands one base away. The record originates from a study of beta chain features in type 1 diabetes (dated by TCRdb to 2016 to 2018). Background on the whole study: Patients and healthy donors did not differ in mean age, gender distribution, total cell number or subset yield. Naive and central memory subsets were obtained from all 30 or so donors, but regulatory and stem cell-like memory subsets were isolated from only 8 patients and roughly 8 healthy donors. A total of 100 million to 110 million sorted cells were examined across all samples, and a strong correlation was observed between cell number per subset and RNA yield. In the study, TCRB repertoires of sorted circulating CD4+ T cell subsets from recently diagnosed type 1 diabetes patients were compared with those of matched healthy donors. The research as a whole found: HLA sub-analyses involved small numbers of individuals, so any influence of HLA type on TCRB rearrangement remained unresolved. Type 1 diabetes patients showed a moderate but significant shortening of TCRB CDR3 length in all four CD4+ subsets. Naive, central memory and regulatory TCRB repertoires appeared more similar among patients than among healthy donors. Shorter templates might have been favored by PCR, but patient and control samples were amplified and corrected together, so both groups would have been affected equally by any skew. Patients with type 1 diabetes made fewer insertions and deleted more nucleotides at VDJ recombination sites, implying thymic rearrangement abnormalities. Because cDNA was sequenced instead of genomic DNA, activated cells with high expression could be over-represented, although the groups did not differ in activation or CD3 levels.

From each donor, a single peripheral blood sample of around 120 mL on average was drawn into heparinised tubes. A BD FACSAria II was used to sort naive, central memory, regulatory and stem cell-like memory CD4+ T cells with a panel that included CD45RO, CCR7, CD25, CD127, CD95 and CD27. Purity was above 95% for every sorted population. PBMCs were isolated right away by Lymphoprep density gradient centrifugation and were stained directly, without culture. Samples were stained and sorted in pairs, with one healthy donor and one patient per experiment, so that batch effects were minimized. From cysteine to phenylalanine, the CDR3 is 13 amino acids long. Only the CDR3 DNA is retained, 39 bases long and in frame from the first base. CDR1 SGHTA and CDR2 FQGNSA were looked up in the germline V gene. Ends trimmed: V by 5 bases, J by 7 bases; bases unmatched to a gene: 3. The entire amount of isolated RNA was reverse transcribed using the High Capacity cDNA Reverse Transcription Kit, so the sequenced TCRB transcripts were expressed ones. Deep immunoSEQ sequencing was performed on naive, central memory and regulatory T cell samples, with an average of roughly 3.5 million total reads per sample. Sorted cells were lysed in RLT buffer and RNA was extracted with DNase-treated RNeasy Micro or Mini kits, depending on cell number. To prevent cross-contamination, every cell subset was processed on its own, while patient and healthy donor samples were processed together. Using the immunoSEQ multiplex PCR, TCRB sequences were amplified from cDNA into 87-bp fragments spanning the CDR3 region. The amplicons were sequenced using the Illumina HiSeq platform. On the study's bioinformatics: PCR bias was corrected computationally using synthetic template baselines, and reads within Hamming distance 2 were collapsed, with unmergeable singletons discarded. Reads were aligned to IMGT to assign V, D and J genes, CDR3 length, and insertions or deletions at six rearrangement sites. Within each subset, clonotype counts were normalized to sorted cell number, after which true diversity and Gini coefficients were computed with the tcR R package. Repertoire sharing was quantified using the overlap coefficient calculated on TCRB nucleotide sequences. As a proxy for the pre-selection repertoire, out-of-frame TCRB sequences from naive cells were analyzed. What TCRdb holds here is the immuneACCESS table cut down to in-frame rearrangements. Part of the clones is not present; checked against another copy, under half of the missing clones reflect an unresolved V gene, and the others are unexplained. V and J calls and clone size follow that table, whereas D and trimming were derived from the DNA. Within this sample are 500,000 to 650,000 clones, with roughly 12% of them counted one time only. The leading ten clones occupy more than 0.095% of the sample.

The specimen sequenced was naive CD4+ T cells from blood. The cell subset or site label for this specimen denotes: true naive CD4+ T cells. The TCR originated in a man under 40 with type 1 diabetes. This receptor chain uses TRBV7-2 and TRBJ2-1; 9 middle bases align to TRBD1. The CDR3 has the sequence CASSPQGANEQFF. The sequenced DNA is TGTGCCAGCAGCCCACAGGGGGCTAATGAGCAGTTCTTC.